This T cell receptor beta chain was sequenced for a study of monozygotic twins with inflammatory bowel disease. Per germline, CDR1 LNHDA and CDR2 SQIVND (reference sequence). CDR3 length: 14 residues. TCRalpha and TCRbeta cDNA was put through two nested PCRs of 16 and 9 cycles. Using the 5' RACE reads, TCRdb records one entry per CDR3 protein without DNA. Its table records 150,000 to 200,000 distinct CDR3 sequences. The chain recombines TRBV19 with TRBJ2-1; there is no DNA to check the TCRdb D call of TRBD2. Sequencing was carried out using blood. This receptor was obtained from a human donor with ulcerative colitis or Crohn's disease, or a healthy co-twin of an affected twin (not recorded which). The CDR3: CASSIISGGNEQFF.